Shown below are 8 T cell receptor beta chains from a single sample sequenced in a study of blood T cells in healthy people across ages. The authors ran a second PCR of about 6 to 11 cycles using a sample-barcoded 5' primer and a J-beta primer mix. In TCRdb, the 5' RACE reads were re-called with MiXCR into one record per CDR3 protein. The sample lists approximately 1.5 million distinct CDR3 sequences; about 35% were seen once. Sequenced material: blood. These receptors originate from a woman aged 25 to 45 in good health.

Comments on this clonotype: One end of the junction fails to match germline, which may point to a read error. The chain has TRBV5-1 and TRBJ2-5; D possibly corresponds to TRBD2 (5 bases). This CDR3 spans 13 amino acids. CDR1 is SGHRS and CDR2 is YFSETQ in the germline V gene. The CDR3 spells CVSSFRTQETQYF. The CDR3 DNA follows: TGCGTCAGCAGCTTCAGGACTCAAGAGACCCAGTACTTC.

Ten or more counts support this clonotype. The chain employs TRBV4-1 and TRBJ2-7, with TRBD1 matching over 8 bases. V shed 4 bases and J 2 bases; nucleotides not matched to a gene: 7. The germline CDR1 and CDR2 sequences are MGHRA and YSYEKL. This CDR3 is 15 amino acids long. Here the CDR3 reads CASSPLTGETYEQYF. CDR3 bases: TGCGCCAGCAGCCCTCTGACAGGGGAGACCTACGAGCAGTACTTC.

The rearrangement uses TRBV6-1 and TRBJ1-2; D perhaps matches TRBD1 (5 bases). Germline loops: CDR1 MNHNS, CDR2 SASEGT. Trimming removed 10 bases at V and 9 bases at J, with 15 bases between. CDR3 size: 11 residues. The CDR3: CATGTAGSYTF. The CDR3 DNA follows: TGTGCCACCGGGACTGCCGGGAGCTACACCTTC.

This clonotype was counted a few times. V gene TRBV5-1 combines with J gene TRBJ2-5; D not resolved. Trimming removed 7 bases from V and 1 base from J, with 11 bases in between. Germline V gene lookup returns CDR1 SGHRS and CDR2 YFSETQ. CDR3 size: 13 residues. CDR3 bases: TGCGCCAGCGGAATTGTCGCCCAAGAGACCCAGTACTTC. Translation: CASGIVAQETQYF.

The V gene is TRBV10-2, the J gene TRBJ2-5, with 14 bases aligning to TRBD2. The germline CDR1 and CDR2 sequences are WSHSY and SAAADI. J was trimmed by 4 bases and V by 0 bases; bases with no gene match: 10. CDR3 length equals 19 residues. The chain's CDR3 is CASSESIFKGTSGGETQYF. The DNA of the CDR3 is TGCGCCAGCAGTGAGTCGATTTTTAAAGGGACTAGCGGGGGAGAGACCCAGTACTTC.

The rearrangement links TRBV9 to TRBJ2-3; D might be TRBD2 (6 bases). Between the trimmed V and J ends, which lost 0 bases and 4 bases, there was a span of 9 bases. Germline values: CDR1 SGDLS, CDR2 YYNGEE. CDR3 length: 14 amino acids. The DNA for the CDR3 is TGTGCCAGCAGCGTAGCTACGGGGGCAGATACGCAGTATTTT. It yields the protein CASSVATGADTQYF.

Concerning this clonotype itself: Its ends do not fully match the called genes, so a read error is possible. The V gene is TRBV20-1, the J gene TRBJ2-2; possible D gene TRBD2, 5 bases. The CDR3 runs to 14 residues. The germline CDR1 and CDR2 sequences are DFQATT and SNEGSKA (reference sequence). CDR3 sequence reads: CSTRDWANTGELFF. The CDR3, as DNA: TGCAGTACTAGAGATTGGGCTAACACCGGGGAGCTGTTTTTT.

The chain joins TRBV21-1 to TRBJ1-1; TRBD1 is the table's D call, not checked against the DNA. TRBV21-1 is a pseudogene locus. The length of the CDR3 is 13 residues. The DNA of the CDR3 is TGTGCCACTCTGCGGACACCGAACACTGAAGCTTTCTTT. Amino acids: CATLRTPNTEAFF.